The clone carrying this T cell receptor (beta chain) was recorded many times. Scientists amplified the TCR beta CDR3 regions from RNA transcripts. HTBI primers primed a first-round RT-PCR, and a second-round multiplex PCR followed. TCRdb fed the multiplex PCR reads into MiXCR, producing one record per CDR3 protein. The sample records 340,000 or so distinct CDR3 sequences, roughly 16% being singletons. The source of the sample is a study of Graves' ophthalmopathy and Graves' hyperthyroidism. The CDR3 consists of 15 residues. Germline lookup yields CDR1 LNHDA and CDR2 SQIVND (reference sequence). The trim removed 3 bases at V and 2 bases at J, leaving 3 bases unmatched.

The TCR comes from an adult man with Graves' ophthalmopathy. The sequencing input was peripheral blood. The V gene is TRBV19, the J gene TRBJ1-5; 8 positions agree with TRBD1. In nucleotides, the CDR3 is TGTGCCAGTAGTATGCAGGGGGCTGGCAATCAGCCCCAGCATTTT. Its protein product is CASSMQGAGNQPQHF. The complete variable domain, with remaining parts taken from reference TRBV19 and TRBJ1-5, reads DGGITQSPKYLFRKEGQNVTLSCEQNLNHDAMYWYRQDPGQGLRLIYYSQIVNDFQKGDIAEGYSVSREKKESFPLTVTSAQKNPTAFYLCASSMQGAGNQPQHFGDGTRLSIL.